A selection of T cell receptor beta chains follows, all from one sample in a study of shared clonotypes between healthy human individuals. The protocol was immunoSEQ multiplex PCR, while the TCRdb copy is restricted to in-frame clones and leaves out a portion. This sample has 550,000 to 750,000 clones; around 95% occur once, and the top ten carry about 0.11%. Sequenced sample: naive CD8+ T cells sorted from blood. All receptors derive from a young woman in good health. Both conserved end residues are part of each CDR3. The D gene is left open where the match is weak. The size entry is marked missing in some rows and otherwise reads once, few, many or a size class.

TRBJ2-7,TRBV5-4,.,.,TGTGCCAGCAGCACCGCGGGACTTTTACAGCCCTACGAGCAGTACTTC,CASSTAGLLQPYEQYF
TRBJ2-1,TRBV19,.,TRBD2,TGTGCCAGTAGTATAACGGGACTAGCGGGAGGGGAGCAGTTCTTC,CASSITGLAGGEQFF
TRBJ1-4,TRBV4-1,.,.,TGCGCCAGCAGCCAAGATGGGCAGCTACCTAATGAAAAACTGTTTTTT,CASSQDGQLPNEKLFF
TRBJ2-7,TRBV21-1,.,.,TGTGCCAGCAGCAAAGGACTTCCCTACGAGCAGTACTTC,CASSKGLPYEQYF
TRBJ2-3,TRBV7-3,.,TRBD1,TGTGCCAGCAGCTTAAGGGACAGGGGGCCATTAGATACGCAGTATTTT,CASSLRDRGPLDTQYF
TRBJ1-1,TRBV15,.,.,TGTGCCACCAGCATCGAGCCTCTTGGGACTGAAGCTTTCTTT,CATSIEPLGTEAFF
TRBJ2-3,TRBV5-8,.,TRBD2,TGTGCCAGCAGCCTCCGTAGCGGGAGGGCTCCGGATACGCAGTATTTT,CASSLRSGRAPDTQYF
TRBJ2-7,TRBV28,.,TRBD2,TGTGCCAGCAGCCCGACTAGCGGGAATCGCGAGCAGTACTTC,CASSPTSGNREQYF
TRBJ2-1,TRBV5-1,.,TRBD2,TGCGCCAGCAGCTTGGACAGACTAGCAGCCGATGAGCAGTTCTTC,CASSLDRLAADEQFF
TRBJ2-1,TRBV29-1,.,TRBD1,TGCAGCGCTGGACAGGGGGTTTGGGAGCAGTTCTTC,CSAGQGVWEQFF
TRBJ1-2,TRBV4-2,.,.,TGTGCCAGCAGCTCGCGGACAAATTTCAACTATGGCTACACCTTC,CASSSRTNFNYGYTF
TRBJ1-5,TRBV6-5,once,TRBD1,TGTGCCAGCAGTTACGGACAGGGAAATCAGCCCCAGCATTTT,CASSYGQGNQPQHF
TRBJ1-5,TRBV7-6,.,TRBD1,TGTGCCAGCAGCCTAAACAGGGGGCAGAGCAATCAGCCCCAGCATTTT,CASSLNRGQSNQPQHF
TRBJ1-5,TRBV15,once,.,TGTGCCACGGGGGGCAAATTAAATCAGCCCCAGCATTTT,CATGGKLNQPQHF
TRBJ2-1,TRBV4-1,.,TRBD2,TGCGCCAGCAGCCCTTTGCGGGAGGGCAGTGAGCAGTTCTTC,CASSPLREGSEQFF
TRBJ2-5,TRBV6-6,.,TRBD2,TGTGCCAGCAGACTTAGCGGGAACACCTTAGAGACCCAGTACTTC,CASRLSGNTLETQYF
TRBJ2-7,TRBV5-1,.,.,TGCGCCAGCAGCTTGGATGCCATCGAGCAGTACTTC,CASSLDAIEQYF
TRBJ2-1,TRBV7-8,.,.,TGTGCCAGCAGCTTAGTCGTAGGGTACGGTGAGCAGTTCTTC,CASSLVVGYGEQFF
TRBJ1-5,TRBV6-6,.,.,TGTGCCAGCAGTTTCTCAGGGGAAGATCAGCCCCAGCATTTT,CASSFSGEDQPQHF
TRBJ2-7,TRBV7-6,few,.,TGTGCCAGCAGCTTAGAAGCAGGAATATATAAAGTCGACGAGCAGTACTTC,CASSLEAGIYKVDEQYF
TRBJ1-5,TRBV2,once,.,TGTGCCAGTGTCGAGTATAGCAATCAGCCCCAGCATTTT,CASVEYSNQPQHF
TRBJ2-6,TRBV29-1,.,.,TGCAGCGTTGTGGCAGGGAGGTTTTCTGGGGCCAACGTCCTGACTTTC,CSVVAGRFSGANVLTF
TRBJ1-5,TRBV9,.,.,TGTGCCAGCAGCCCTTCGGGGTATGGTCAGCCCCAGCATTTT,CASSPSGYGQPQHF
TRBJ1-4,TRBV29-1,.,TRBD1,TGCAGCGTTGTGGACAGGGTCGATGAAAAACTGTTTTTT,CSVVDRVDEKLFF
TRBJ2-7,TRBV28,.,.,TGTGCCAGCAGTTCATTGGAGATCCCCCTCTACTTC,CASSSLEIPLYF
TRBJ1-2,TRBV27,.,.,TGTGCCAGCAGCATACACGGGCCAAGGAACTATGGCTACACCTTC,CASSIHGPRNYGYTF
TRBJ1-6,TRBV12-2,.,.,TGTGCAAGTCGCTTAGGACTTTATCAGGGGGATAATTCACCCCTCCACTTT,CASRLGLYQGDNSPLHF
TRBJ2-5,TRBV2,.,TRBD2,TGTGCCAGCAGTGAAGGGTTAGCGGGAGCAGAGACCCAGTACTTC,CASSEGLAGAETQYF
TRBJ2-7,TRBV30,.,.,TGTGCCTGGAGAGGACTCTCCGGATACGAGCAGTACTTC,CAWRGLSGYEQYF
TRBJ1-1,TRBV12-5,.,.,TGTGCTAGTGGTAATAGTTATGGGACTGAAGCTTTCTTT,CASGNSYGTEAFF
TRBJ2-3,TRBV28,.,.,TGTGCCAGCAGTACCGTAGGAGGCACGCAGTATTTT,CASSTVGGTQYF
TRBJ2-1,TRBV7-3,.,.,TGTGCCAGCAGCACCAGGGACTCCCCCTACAATGAGCAGTTCTTC,CASSTRDSPYNEQFF
TRBJ2-7,TRBV4-1,.,.,TGCGCCAGCAGCCAAGGTCGGGGATCCTACGAGCAGTACTTC,CASSQGRGSYEQYF
TRBJ2-7,TRBV29-1,.,.,TGCAGCGTAGCCGGACCCCTCAGCTCCTACGAGCAGTACTTC,CSVAGPLSSYEQYF
TRBJ2-7,TRBV7-8,.,TRBD1,TGTGCCAGCAGCTTAGTGGAAGGGACAGGGAACGGGGGCTCCTACGAGCAGTACTTC,CASSLVEGTGNGGSYEQYF